This T cell receptor (beta chain) was sequenced in a study of CD8+ T cells in alopecia areata. Extracted from the samples, RNA was reverse transcribed into cDNA to serve as the sequencing template. The protocol was immunoSEQ multiplex PCR, while the TCRdb copy is restricted to in-frame clones and leaves out a portion. Of about 69,000 clones in the sample, approximately 58% were seen once. This TCR was sampled from a human donor with alopecia areata. The material sequenced was CD8+ T cells sorted from blood, taken at week 0.

The CDR3 bases are TGTGCCTGGAGTGAATTACCCAGGTTCGGCTACACCTTC. It translates to CAWSELPRFGYTF. The chain has TRBV30 and TRBJ1-2; D gene uncertain. Germline CDR1 GTSNPN, CDR2 SVGIG (reference sequence). V lost 1 base and J lost 8, with 14 bases in between. CDR3 length equals 13 residues.